This T cell receptor beta chain stems from a study of PD-1 blockade in mismatch repair-deficient tumors. This CDR3 comprises 13 residues. V dropped 1 base and J dropped 2 bases, with 6 bases sitting between them. Germline V CDR1 and CDR2: SGHDT, YYEEEE. Data came from immunoSEQ multiplex PCR; TCRdb stores just in-frame clones and leaves some out. Of about 19,000 clones in the sample, over 70% were seen once. V and J are TRBV5-6 and TRBJ1-1; D might be TRBD1 (5 bases). This sample comprised PBMCs, obtained 52 weeks after starting pembrolizumab. This clonotype was sampled from an adult with mismatch repair-deficient cancer. CDR3 DNA: TGTGCCAGCAGCTTGCAGGGAAACACTGAAGCTTTCTTT. This codes for CASSLQGNTEAFF. Drawing the rest from reference TRBV5-6 and TRBJ1-1, the complete variable domain is DAGVTQSPTHLIKTRGQQVTLRCSPKSGHDTVSWYQQALGQGPQFIFQYYEEEERQRGNFPDRFSGHQFPNYSSELNVNALLLGDSALYLCASSLQGNTEAFFGQGTRLTVV.